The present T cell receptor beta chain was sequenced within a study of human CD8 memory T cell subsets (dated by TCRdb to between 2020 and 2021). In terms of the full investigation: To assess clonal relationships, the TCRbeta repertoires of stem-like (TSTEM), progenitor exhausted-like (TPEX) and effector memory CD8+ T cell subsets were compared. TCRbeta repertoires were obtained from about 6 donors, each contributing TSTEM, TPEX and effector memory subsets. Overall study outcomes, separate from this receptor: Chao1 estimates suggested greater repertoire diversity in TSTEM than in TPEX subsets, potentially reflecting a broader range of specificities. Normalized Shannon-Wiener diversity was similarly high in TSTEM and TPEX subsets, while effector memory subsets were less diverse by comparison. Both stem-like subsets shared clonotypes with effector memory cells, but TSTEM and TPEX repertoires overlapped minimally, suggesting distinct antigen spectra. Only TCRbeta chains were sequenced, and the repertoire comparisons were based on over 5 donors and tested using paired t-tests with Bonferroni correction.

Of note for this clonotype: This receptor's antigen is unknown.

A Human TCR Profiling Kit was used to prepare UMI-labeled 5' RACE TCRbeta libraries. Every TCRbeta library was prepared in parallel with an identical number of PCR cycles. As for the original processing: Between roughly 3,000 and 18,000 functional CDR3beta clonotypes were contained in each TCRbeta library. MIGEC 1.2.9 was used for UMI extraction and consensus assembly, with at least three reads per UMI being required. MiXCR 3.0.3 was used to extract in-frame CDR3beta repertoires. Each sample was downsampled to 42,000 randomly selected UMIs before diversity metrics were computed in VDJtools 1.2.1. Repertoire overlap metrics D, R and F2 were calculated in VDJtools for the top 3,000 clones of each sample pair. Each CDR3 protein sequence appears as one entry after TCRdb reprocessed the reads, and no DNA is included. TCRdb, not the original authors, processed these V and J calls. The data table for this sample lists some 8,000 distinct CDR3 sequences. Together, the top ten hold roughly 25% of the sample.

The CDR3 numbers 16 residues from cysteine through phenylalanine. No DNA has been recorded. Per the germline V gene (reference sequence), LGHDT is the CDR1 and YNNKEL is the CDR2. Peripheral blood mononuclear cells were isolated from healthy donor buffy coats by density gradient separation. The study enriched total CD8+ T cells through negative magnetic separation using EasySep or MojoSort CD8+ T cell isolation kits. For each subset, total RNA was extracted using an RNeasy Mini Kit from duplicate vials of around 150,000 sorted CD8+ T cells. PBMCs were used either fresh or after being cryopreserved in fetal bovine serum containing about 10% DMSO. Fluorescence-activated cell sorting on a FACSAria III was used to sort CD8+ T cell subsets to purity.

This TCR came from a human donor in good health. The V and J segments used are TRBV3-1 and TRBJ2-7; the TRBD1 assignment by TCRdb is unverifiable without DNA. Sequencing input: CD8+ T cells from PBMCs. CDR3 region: CASSQVFRGRLDEQYF.